This is a list of T cell receptor beta chains from one sample in a study of cytomegalovirus exposure and HLA in healthy donors. The repertoire was sequenced with immunoSEQ multiplex PCR; TCRdb's copy has only in-frame clones and lacks some. The data hold 150,000 to 200,000 clones, with around 80% observed a single time. The sequenced material came from PBMCs. The receptors stem from a middle-aged woman in good health and CMV-seronegative. CDR3s include the opening cysteine and the closing phenylalanine or tryptophan. Fields, in order: V gene, clone size, D gene, J gene, CDR3 protein, CDR3 DNA. The D gene is left open where the match is weak. Clone size is given for some rows only: seen once, a few or many times, or a class if the clone is expanded.

TRBV7-8,-,TRBD2,TRBJ2-1,CASSLGTSNGEQFF,TGTGCCAGCAGCTTAGGGACTAGTAACGGTGAGCAGTTCTTC
TRBV28,-,-,TRBJ2-6,CASKGGTGANVLTF,TGTGCCAGCAAGGGGGGGACTGGGGCCAACGTCCTGACTTTC
TRBV4-3,few,-,TRBJ2-6,CASSQGGPTGANVLTF,TGCGCCAGCAGCCAAGGGGGGCCGACTGGGGCCAACGTCCTGACTTTC
TRBV27,few,-,TRBJ2-3,CASSLPGTPGVIDTQYF,TGTGCCAGCAGTTTACCCGGGACTCCGGGGGTCATAGATACGCAGTATTTT
TRBV6-5,-,TRBD1,TRBJ1-2,CASSWTGNGYTF,TGTGCCAGCAGTTGGACAGGGAATGGCTACACCTTC
TRBV4-1,-,-,TRBJ2-6,CASSQVAGAGANGLTF,TGCGCCAGCAGCCAAGTGGCAGGGGCAGGGGCCAACGGCCTGACTTTC
TRBV28,-,-,TRBJ2-5,CASSINRERETQYF,TGTGCCAGCAGTATAAACAGGGAGCGAGAGACCCAGTACTTC
TRBV19,-,TRBD1,TRBJ2-2,CASIPGQRTGELFF,TGTGCCAGTATTCCGGGACAGAGAACCGGGGAGCTGTTTTTT
TRBV7-9,-,TRBD2,TRBJ2-1,CASSLVASGGAYEQFF,TGTGCCAGCAGCTTAGTTGCCAGCGGGGGGGCCTATGAGCAGTTCTTC
TRBV5-6,-,TRBD1,TRBJ1-5,CASSLGTGGAYQPQHF,TGTGCCAGCAGCCTAGGGACAGGGGGGGCTTATCAGCCCCAGCATTTT
TRBV9,-,-,TRBJ2-3,CASSVGGRSSTDTQYF,TGTGCCAGCAGCGTCGGGGGGCGGTCGAGCACAGATACGCAGTATTTT
TRBV19,-,TRBD1,TRBJ2-1,CASIGTGSYNEQFF,TGTGCCAGTATAGGGACAGGGTCCTACAATGAGCAGTTCTTC
TRBV6-1,-,TRBD1,TRBJ1-5,CTSSEAGGYQPQHF,TGTACCAGCAGTGAGGCAGGGGGGTATCAGCCCCAGCATTTT
TRBV18,few,TRBD1,TRBJ2-7,CASSPKQGDYEQYF,TGTGCCAGCTCACCAAAACAGGGGGACTACGAGCAGTACTTC